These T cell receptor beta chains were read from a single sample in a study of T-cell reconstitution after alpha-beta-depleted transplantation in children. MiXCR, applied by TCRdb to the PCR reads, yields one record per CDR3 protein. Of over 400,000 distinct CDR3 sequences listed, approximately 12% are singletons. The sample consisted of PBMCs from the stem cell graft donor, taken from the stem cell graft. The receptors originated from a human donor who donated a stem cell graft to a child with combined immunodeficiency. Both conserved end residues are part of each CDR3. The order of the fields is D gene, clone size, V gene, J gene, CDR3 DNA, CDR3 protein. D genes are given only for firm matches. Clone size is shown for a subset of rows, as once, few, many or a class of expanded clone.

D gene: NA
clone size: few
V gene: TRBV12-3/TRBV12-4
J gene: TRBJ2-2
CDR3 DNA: TGTGCCAGCAGTCCCCCCCCGGGCGGGGAGCTGTTTTTT
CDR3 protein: CASSPPPGGELFF

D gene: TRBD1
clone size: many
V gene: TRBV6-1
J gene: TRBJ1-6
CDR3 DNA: TGTGCCAGCAGTGGTGGAGGGTCAGGGGGTTATGGTTCACCCCTCCACTTT
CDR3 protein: CASSGGGSGGYGSPLHF

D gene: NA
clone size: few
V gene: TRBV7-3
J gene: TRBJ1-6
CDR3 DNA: TGTGCCAGCAGCTTAAACAGCCGTAGCAATTCACCCCTCCACTTT
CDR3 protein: CASSLNSRSNSPLHF

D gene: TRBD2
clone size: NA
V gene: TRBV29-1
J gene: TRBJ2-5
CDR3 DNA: TGCAGCGTTCGGGTTAGCGGGAGAGAGACCCAGTACTTC
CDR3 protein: CSVRVSGRETQYF

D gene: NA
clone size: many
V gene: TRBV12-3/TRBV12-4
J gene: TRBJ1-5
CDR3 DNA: TGTGCCAGCAGTTTATCGGGACTCAATCAGCCCCAGCATTTT
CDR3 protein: CASSLSGLNQPQHF

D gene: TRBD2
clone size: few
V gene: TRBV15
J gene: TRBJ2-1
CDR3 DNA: TGTGCCACCAGCCCCGGGAGGGGGGATGAGCAGTTCTTC
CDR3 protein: CATSPGRGDEQFF

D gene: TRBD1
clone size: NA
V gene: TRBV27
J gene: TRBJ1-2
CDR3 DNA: TGTGCCAGCAGTTTACCCGACAGGGGGGACTATGGCTACACCTTC
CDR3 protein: CASSLPDRGDYGYTF

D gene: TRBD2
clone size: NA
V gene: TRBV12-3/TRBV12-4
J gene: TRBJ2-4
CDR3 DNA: TGTGCCAGCAGTTTAGAGCAAGGACTGGGGCGGGGGAACATTCAGTACTTC
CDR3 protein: CASSLEQGLGRGNIQYF

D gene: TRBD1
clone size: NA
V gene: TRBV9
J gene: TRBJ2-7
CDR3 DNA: TGTGCCAGCAGCGTAGACCCCGGACAGGGTAACGAGCAGTACTTC
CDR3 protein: CASSVDPGQGNEQYF

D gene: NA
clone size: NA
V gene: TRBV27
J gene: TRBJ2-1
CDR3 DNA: TGTGCCAGCAGTGTACAGGGTGAGCAGTTCTTC
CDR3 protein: CASSVQGEQFF

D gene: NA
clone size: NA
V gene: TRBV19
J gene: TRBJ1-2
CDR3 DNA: TGTGCCAGTATCAGCGAGGATGGCTACACCTTC
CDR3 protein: CASISEDGYTF

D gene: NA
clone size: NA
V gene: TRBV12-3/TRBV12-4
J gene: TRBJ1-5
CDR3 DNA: TGTGCCAGCAGTTTATGGCAGGGTGGCAATCAGCCCCAGCATTTT
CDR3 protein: CASSLWQGGNQPQHF

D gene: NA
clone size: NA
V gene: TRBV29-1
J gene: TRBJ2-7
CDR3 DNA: TGCAGCGTTGAGGTCAGGTCCTACGAGCAGTACTTC
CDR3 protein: CSVEVRSYEQYF

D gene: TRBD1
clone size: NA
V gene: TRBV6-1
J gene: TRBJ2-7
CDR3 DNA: TGTGCCAGCAGCCACGGCCCGCCTAGGGGGCAGGCCGGTTACGAGCAGTACTTC
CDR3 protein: CASSHGPPRGQAGYEQYF

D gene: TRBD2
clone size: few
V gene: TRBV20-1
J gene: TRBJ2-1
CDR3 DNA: TGCAGTGCTACGGGAAGTGGGGGGGACTACAATGAGCAGTTCTTC
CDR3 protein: CSATGSGGDYNEQFF

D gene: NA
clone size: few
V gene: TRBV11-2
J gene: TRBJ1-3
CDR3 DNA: TGTGCCAGCAGCCACACCTCTGGAAACACCATATATTTT
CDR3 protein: CASSHTSGNTIYF

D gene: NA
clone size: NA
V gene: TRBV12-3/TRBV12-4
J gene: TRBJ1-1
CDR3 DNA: TGTGCCAGCAGTTTAGGGGGGACTCCGAGTCAAGCTTTCTTT
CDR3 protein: CASSLGGTPSQAFF

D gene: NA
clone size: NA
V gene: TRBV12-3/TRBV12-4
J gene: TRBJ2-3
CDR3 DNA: TGTGCCAGCAGTTTAGCCGGGGTGACCACAGATACGCAGTATTTT
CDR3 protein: CASSLAGVTTDTQYF

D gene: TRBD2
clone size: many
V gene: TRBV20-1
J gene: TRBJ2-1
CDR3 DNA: TGCAGTGCAATGGGACTAGCTCGCGGCAATGAGCAGTTCTTC
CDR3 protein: CSAMGLARGNEQFF

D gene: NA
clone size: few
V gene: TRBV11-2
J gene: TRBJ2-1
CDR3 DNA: TGTGCCAGCAGCTTAGATCTTGGCGCAGGGGAGCAGTTCTTC
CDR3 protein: CASSLDLGAGEQFF

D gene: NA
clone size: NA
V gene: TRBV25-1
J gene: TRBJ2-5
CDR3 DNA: TGTGCCAGCAGTGAATATAGGGGACTCAACCAAGAGACCCAGTACTTC
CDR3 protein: CASSEYRGLNQETQYF

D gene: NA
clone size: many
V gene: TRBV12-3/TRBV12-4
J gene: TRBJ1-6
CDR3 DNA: TGTGCCAGCAGTTTTACAGAGGCCCTCCACTTT
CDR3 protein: CASSFTEALHF

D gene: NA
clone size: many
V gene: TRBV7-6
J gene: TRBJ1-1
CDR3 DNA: TGTGCCAGCAGCCTCGGGGGGGCGGACACTGAAGCTTTCTTT
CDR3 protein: CASSLGGADTEAFF

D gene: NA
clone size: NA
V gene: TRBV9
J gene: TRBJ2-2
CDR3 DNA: TGTGCCAGCAGCGTAATTGGGAACACCGGGGAGCTGTTTTTT
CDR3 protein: CASSVIGNTGELFF

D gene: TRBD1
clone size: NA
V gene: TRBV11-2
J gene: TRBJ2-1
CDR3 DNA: TGTGCCAGCAGCCTACAGGGGATTATACGGAATGAGCAGTTCTTC
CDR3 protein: CASSLQGIIRNEQFF